These 6 T cell receptor beta chains originate from one sample sequenced in a study of STAT5B mutations in CD4+ large granular lymphocyte leukemia. Produced via immunoSEQ multiplex PCR; TCRdb's table is partial and in-frame only. Among about 29,000 clones, 78% were seen once, and the ten largest hold approximately 1.1%. Material for sequencing was CD4+ T cells from blood buffy coats. The receptors were gathered from a human donor in good health.

CDR3 coding DNA: TGTGCCAGCAGCTTTGCTTCAACTAATGAAAAACTGTTTTTT. Its protein product is CASSFASTNEKLFF. The chain is built from TRBV7-2 and TRBJ1-4; D is unresolved. The V end was cut by 3 bases, the J end by 0 bases, with 5 bases between. This CDR3 comprises 14 residues. CDR1 and CDR2 (germline): SGHTA, FQGNSA.

This sequence joins TRBV30 and TRBJ1-3, with TRBD1 as a possible D gene (5 bases). The CDR3 is 12 amino acids. CDR1 is GTSNPN, CDR2 SVGIG, per germline (reference sequence). The V end lost 5 bases, the J end lost 5 bases, and 10 bases lay between the germline ends. The CDR3 loop reads CAWGRGRNTIYF. The CDR3 DNA reads as TGTGCCTGGGGCCGGGGCAGAAACACCATATATTTT.

This chain uses TRBV19 with TRBJ1-1; D unclear. The CDR3 covers 13 residues. V was clipped by 6 bases and J by 2 bases, with 10 bases between them. Germline CDR1 reads LNHDA; CDR2 reads SQIVND (reference sequence). The CDR3 DNA reads as TGTGCCAGTAGAGACCTGATAAACACTGAAGCTTTCTTT. Translating gives CASRDLINTEAFF.

This chain uses TRBV7-2 with TRBJ2-5; 13 bases agree with TRBD2. V shed 1 base, J shed 3 bases, and the junction held 5 bases outside the gene matches. Germline V gene data show CDR1 as SGHTA and CDR2 as FQGNSA. The CDR3 loop spans 17 amino acids. The CDR3 sequence is CASSLVLAGGPEETQYF. The DNA of the CDR3 is TGTGCCAGCAGCTTAGTACTAGCGGGGGGGCCAGAAGAGACCCAGTACTTC. The full variable domain, completed using reference TRBV7-2 and TRBJ2-5, is GAGVSQSPSNKVTEKGKDVELRCDPISGHTALYWYRQSLGQGLEFLIYFQGNSAPDKSGLPSDRFSAERTGGSVSTLTIQRTQQEDSAVYLCASSLVLAGGPEETQYFGPGTRLLVL.

The chain employs TRBV6-6 and TRBJ2-2, with 7 bases identical to TRBD1. Per germline, CDR1 MNHNY and CDR2 SVGAGI (reference sequence). The CDR3 runs to 12 residues. Trimming cost V 8 bases and J 3 bases; bases outside gene matches: 0. The CDR3 DNA reads as TGTGCCAGCGGGACAGACACCGGGGAGCTGTTTTTT. The encoded protein is CASGTDTGELFF.

The DNA of the CDR3 is TGTGCCAGCCGGGACAGGAGGAACACTGAAGCTTTCTTT. Its translation: CASRDRRNTEAFF. The chain couples TRBV6-5 to TRBJ1-1, with TRBD1 matching 8 bases. Germline V gene data show CDR1 as MNHEY and CDR2 as SVGAGI. V was pared by 8 bases and J by 1 base, with 3 bases of the junction left unmatched. The CDR3 consists of 13 residues.